A selection of T cell receptor beta chains follows, all from one sample in a study of T cells in Graves' hyperthyroidism and ophthalmopathy. TCRdb re-derived calls from the multiplex PCR reads in MiXCR, one entry per CDR3 protein. Of approximately 200,000 distinct CDR3 sequences listed, about 17% are singletons. Source material: blood. The origin of the receptors is a man aged 35 to 55 with Graves' hyperthyroidism. Both conserved end residues are part of each CDR3. D genes are given only for firm matches.

d_call j_call v_call cdr3_aa
- TRBJ1-5 TRBV6-1 CASRIQQGSNQPQHF
- TRBJ2-7 TRBV9 CASSHGTDYSYEQYF
- TRBJ2-7 TRBV18 CASSPPRNYEQYF
- TRBJ2-1 TRBV20-1 CSAREGGPDEQFF
- TRBJ1-5 TRBV2 CASSERNQPQHF
TRBD1 TRBJ1-2 TRBV5-1 CASSTGQGALRYGYTF
- TRBJ1-5 TRBV6-1 CASSDWFLTGIPAEQPQHF
- TRBJ1-2 TRBV7-9 CASSLDRGYTF
- TRBJ1-6 TRBV4-3 CASSHDPGPSNSPLHF
- TRBJ1-1 TRBV5-6 CASTLRVRHTEAFF
TRBD1 TRBJ2-2 TRBV5-1 CASSVDRVANTGELFF
TRBD2 TRBJ2-3 TRBV5-6 CASSLVTSGGTDTQYF
TRBD2 TRBJ2-5 TRBV6-2/TRBV6-3 CASEGGGYQETQYF
TRBD1 TRBJ2-2 TRBV12-5 CASGLSTGGSTGELFF